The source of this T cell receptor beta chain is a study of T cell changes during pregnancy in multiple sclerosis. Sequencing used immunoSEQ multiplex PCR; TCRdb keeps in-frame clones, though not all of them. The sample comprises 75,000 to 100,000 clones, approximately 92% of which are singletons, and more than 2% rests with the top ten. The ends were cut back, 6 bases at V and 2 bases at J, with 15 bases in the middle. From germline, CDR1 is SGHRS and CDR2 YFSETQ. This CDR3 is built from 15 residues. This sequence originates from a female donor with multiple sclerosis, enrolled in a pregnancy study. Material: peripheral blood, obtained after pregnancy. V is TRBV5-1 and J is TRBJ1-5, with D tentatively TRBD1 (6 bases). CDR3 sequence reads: CASKPDSSRNQPQHF. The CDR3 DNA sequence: TGCGCCAGCAAGCCGGACAGTAGTCGCAATCAGCCCCAGCATTTT.